A selection of T cell receptor beta chains follows, all from one sample in a study of siplizumab effects on memory and regulatory T cells. Libraries were prepared by immunoSEQ multiplex PCR; TCRdb keeps only in-frame clonotypes and omits some of them. This sample carries tens of thousands of clones, just over 95% of them seen once, and the ten largest clones take roughly 0.99%. Material for sequencing was naive CD8+ T cells sorted from blood. Every receptor here comes from a human donor in good health. CDR3s include the opening cysteine and the closing phenylalanine or tryptophan. D genes are given only for firm matches.

J	V	D	CDR3	DNA
TRBJ1-1	TRBV28	TRBD1	CASRDRALNTEAFF	TGTGCCAGCAGGGACAGGGCTTTAAACACTGAAGCTTTCTTT
TRBJ2-2	TRBV7-9	TRBD2	CASWTSAGELFF	TGTGCCAGCTGGACTAGCGCCGGGGAGCTGTTTTTT
TRBJ1-2	TRBV9	TRBD1	CASSGYRGRSNYGYTF	TGTGCCAGCAGCGGGTACAGGGGCCGCTCAAACTATGGCTACACCTTC
TRBJ1-1	TRBV7-9	.	CASSLGGLRGPDTEAFF	TGTGCCAGCAGCTTAGGGGGGCTTCGGGGGCCTGACACTGAAGCTTTCTTT
TRBJ1-1	TRBV14	.	CASSQGQITEAFF	TGTGCCAGCAGCCAAGGACAGATTACTGAAGCTTTCTTT
TRBJ1-5	TRBV4-2	.	CASSQDWRGGGNQPQHF	TGTGCCAGCAGCCAAGATTGGAGGGGAGGAGGCAATCAGCCCCAGCATTTT
TRBJ2-7	TRBV4-2	.	CASSQDLRMSSYEQYF	TGTGCCAGCAGCCAAGATTTGCGGATGAGCTCCTACGAGCAGTACTTC
TRBJ2-6	TRBV15	.	CATSRASDYSGANVLTF	TGTGCCACCAGCAGAGCTTCCGACTACTCTGGGGCCAACGTCCTGACTTTC
TRBJ2-3	TRBV6-6	.	CASKRAGTDTQYF	TGTGCCAGCAAGAGGGCGGGCACAGATACGCAGTATTTT
TRBJ2-1	TRBV28	TRBD1	CASSLAGGDNEQFF	TGTGCCAGCAGTTTGGCAGGGGGAGACAATGAGCAGTTCTTC
TRBJ2-3	TRBV6-5	.	CASSYSVPGPTDTQYF	TGTGCCAGCAGTTACTCGGTCCCGGGACCCACAGATACGCAGTATTTT
TRBJ1-2	TRBV9	.	CASSPVQGDYNYGYTF	TGTGCCAGCAGCCCGGTGCAGGGCGATTATAACTATGGCTACACCTTC
TRBJ2-7	TRBV30	.	CAWSPGELEQYF	TGTGCCTGGAGCCCAGGGGAACTCGAGCAGTACTTC